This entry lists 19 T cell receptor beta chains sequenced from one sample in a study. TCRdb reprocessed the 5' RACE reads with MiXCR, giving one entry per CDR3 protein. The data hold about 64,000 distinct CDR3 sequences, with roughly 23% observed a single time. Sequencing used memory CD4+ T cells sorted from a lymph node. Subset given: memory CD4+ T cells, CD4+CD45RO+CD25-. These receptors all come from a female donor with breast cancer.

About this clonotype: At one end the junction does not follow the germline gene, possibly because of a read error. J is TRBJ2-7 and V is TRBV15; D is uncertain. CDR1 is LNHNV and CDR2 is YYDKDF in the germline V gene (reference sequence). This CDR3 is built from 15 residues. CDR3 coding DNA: TGTGCTACCAGCCCAGTCTTGACCTCTAACTACGAGCAGTACTTC. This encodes CATSPVLTSNYEQYF.

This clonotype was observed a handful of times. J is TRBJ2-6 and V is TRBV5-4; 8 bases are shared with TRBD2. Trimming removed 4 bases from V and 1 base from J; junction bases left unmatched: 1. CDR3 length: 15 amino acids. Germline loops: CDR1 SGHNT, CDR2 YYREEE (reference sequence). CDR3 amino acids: CASSRLASGANVLTF. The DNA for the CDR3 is TGTGCCAGCAGCCGACTAGCGTCTGGGGCCAACGTCCTGACTTTC.

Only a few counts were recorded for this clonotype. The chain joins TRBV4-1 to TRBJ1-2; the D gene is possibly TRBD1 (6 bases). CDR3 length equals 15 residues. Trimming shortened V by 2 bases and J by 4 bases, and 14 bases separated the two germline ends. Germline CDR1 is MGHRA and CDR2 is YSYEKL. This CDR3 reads CASSQSEGGFYGYTF. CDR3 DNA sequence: TGCGCCAGCAGCCAATCCGAAGGGGGTTTCTATGGCTACACCTTC.

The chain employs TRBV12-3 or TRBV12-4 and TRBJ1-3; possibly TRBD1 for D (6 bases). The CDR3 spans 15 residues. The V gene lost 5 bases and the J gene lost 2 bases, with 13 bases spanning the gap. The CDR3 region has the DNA TGTGCCAGCAGTCTTCAGGGGCCCCCTGGAAACACCATATATTTT. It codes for CASSLQGPPGNTIYF.

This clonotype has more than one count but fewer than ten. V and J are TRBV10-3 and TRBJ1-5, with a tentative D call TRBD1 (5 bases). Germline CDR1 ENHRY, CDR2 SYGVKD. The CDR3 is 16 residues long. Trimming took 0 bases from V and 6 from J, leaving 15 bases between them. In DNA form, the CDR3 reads TGTGCCATCAGTGAGTCCGTAGGGGATAGGAGTCAGCCCCAGCATTTT. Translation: CAISESVGDRSQPQHF.

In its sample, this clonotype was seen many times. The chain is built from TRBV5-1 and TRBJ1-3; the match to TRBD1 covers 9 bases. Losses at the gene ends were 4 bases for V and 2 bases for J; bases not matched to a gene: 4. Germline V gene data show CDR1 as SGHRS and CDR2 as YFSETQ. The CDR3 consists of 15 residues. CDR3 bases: TGCGCCAGCAGCACCGGGACAGGGACTGGAAACACCATATATTTT. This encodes CASSTGTGTGNTIYF.

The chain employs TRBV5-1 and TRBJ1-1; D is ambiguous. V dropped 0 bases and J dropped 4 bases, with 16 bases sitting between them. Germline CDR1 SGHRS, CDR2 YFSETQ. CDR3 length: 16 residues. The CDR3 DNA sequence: TGCGCCAGCAGCTTGGCAGCTGAGGCCTGGAGCACTGAAGCTTTCTTT. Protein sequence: CASSLAAEAWSTEAFF.

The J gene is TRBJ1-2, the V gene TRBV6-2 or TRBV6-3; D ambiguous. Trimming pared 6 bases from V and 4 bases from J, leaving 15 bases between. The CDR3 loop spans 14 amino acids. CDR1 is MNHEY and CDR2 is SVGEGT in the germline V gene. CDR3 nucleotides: TGTGCCAGCAGCCTACAGCACAGAACCTATGGCTACACCTTC. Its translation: CASSLQHRTYGYTF.

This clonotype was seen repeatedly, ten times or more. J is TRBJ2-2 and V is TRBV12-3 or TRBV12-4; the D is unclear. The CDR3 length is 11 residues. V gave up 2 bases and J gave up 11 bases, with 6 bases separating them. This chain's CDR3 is CASSLTLELFF. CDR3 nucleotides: TGTGCCAGCAGTTTAACCTTAGAGCTGTTTTTT.

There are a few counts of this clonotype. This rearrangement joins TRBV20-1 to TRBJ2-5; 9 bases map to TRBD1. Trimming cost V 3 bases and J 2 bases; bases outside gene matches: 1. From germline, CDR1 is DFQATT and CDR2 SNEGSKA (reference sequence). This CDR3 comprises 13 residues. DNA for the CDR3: TGCAGTGCTAGGGGGACAGGGCAAGAGACCCAGTACTTC. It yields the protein CSARGTGQETQYF.

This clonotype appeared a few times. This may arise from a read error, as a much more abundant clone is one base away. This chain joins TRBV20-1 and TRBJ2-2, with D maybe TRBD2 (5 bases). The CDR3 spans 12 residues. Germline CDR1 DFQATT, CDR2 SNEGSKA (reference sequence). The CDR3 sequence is CSASTWAGELVF. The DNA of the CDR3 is TGCAGTGCTAGCACGTGGGCCGGGGAGCTGGTTTTT.

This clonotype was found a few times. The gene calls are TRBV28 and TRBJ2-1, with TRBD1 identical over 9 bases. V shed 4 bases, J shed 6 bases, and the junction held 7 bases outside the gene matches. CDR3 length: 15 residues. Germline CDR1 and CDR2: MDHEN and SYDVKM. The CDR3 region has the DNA TGTGCCAGCAGTTCCCAGACAGGGGGAATCAATGAGCAGTTCTTC. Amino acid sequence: CASSSQTGGINEQFF.

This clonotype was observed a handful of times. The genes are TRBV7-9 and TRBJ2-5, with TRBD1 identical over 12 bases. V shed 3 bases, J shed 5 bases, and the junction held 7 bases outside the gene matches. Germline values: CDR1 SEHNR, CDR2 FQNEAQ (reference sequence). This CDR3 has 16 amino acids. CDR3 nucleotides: TGTGCCAGCAGCTTGGCGGGACAGGGGGCCCGGGAGACCCAGTACTTC. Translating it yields CASSLAGQGARETQYF.

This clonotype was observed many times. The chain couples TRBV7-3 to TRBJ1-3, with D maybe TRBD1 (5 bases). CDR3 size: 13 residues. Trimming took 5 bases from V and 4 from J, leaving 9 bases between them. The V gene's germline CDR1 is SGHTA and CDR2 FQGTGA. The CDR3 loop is CASSLGPGNTIYF. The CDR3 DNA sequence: TGTGCCAGCAGCCTGGGGCCGGGAAACACCATATATTTT.

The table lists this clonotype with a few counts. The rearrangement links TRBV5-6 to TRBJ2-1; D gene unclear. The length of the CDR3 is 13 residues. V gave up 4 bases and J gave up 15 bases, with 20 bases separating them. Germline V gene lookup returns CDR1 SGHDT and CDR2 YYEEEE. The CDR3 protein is CASSPMTDRAPFF. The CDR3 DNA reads TGTGCCAGCAGCCCAATGACCGACCGGGCTCCGTTCTTC.

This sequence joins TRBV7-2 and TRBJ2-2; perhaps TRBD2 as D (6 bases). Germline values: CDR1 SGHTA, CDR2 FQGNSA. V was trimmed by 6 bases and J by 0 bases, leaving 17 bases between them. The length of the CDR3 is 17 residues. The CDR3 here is CASRSPRGYSNTGELFF. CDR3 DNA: TGTGCCAGCAGATCCCCACGGGGGTACTCGAACACCGGGGAGCTGTTTTTT.

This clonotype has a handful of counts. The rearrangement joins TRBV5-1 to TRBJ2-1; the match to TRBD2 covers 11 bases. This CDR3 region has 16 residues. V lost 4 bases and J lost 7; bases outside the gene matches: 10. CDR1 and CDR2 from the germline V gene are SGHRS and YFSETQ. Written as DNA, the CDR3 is TGCGCCAGCAGCCAAGTTAGCGGGGGGGCCGTAAATGAGCAGTTCTTC. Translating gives CASSQVSGGAVNEQFF.

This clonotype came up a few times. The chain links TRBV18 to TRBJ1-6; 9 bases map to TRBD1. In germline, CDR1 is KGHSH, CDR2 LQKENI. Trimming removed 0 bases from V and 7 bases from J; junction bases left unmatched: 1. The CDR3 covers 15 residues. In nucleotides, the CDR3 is TGTGCCAGCTCACCACCAGACAGGGGGAATTCACCCCTCCACTTT. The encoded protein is CASSPPDRGNSPLHF.

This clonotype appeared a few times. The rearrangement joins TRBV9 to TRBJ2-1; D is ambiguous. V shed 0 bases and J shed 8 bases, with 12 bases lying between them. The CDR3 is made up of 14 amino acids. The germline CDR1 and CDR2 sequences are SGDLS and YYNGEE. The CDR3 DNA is TGTGCCAGCAGCGTAGGGAGTAGGGTAGATGAGCAGTTCTTC. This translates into CASSVGSRVDEQFF.